This T cell receptor beta chain was obtained from a study of neurological immune-mediated disorders. 5'RACE generated cDNA with 10-nucleotide random UMIs. MiXCR, applied by TCRdb to the 5' RACE reads, yields one record per CDR3 protein. The data contain approximately 31,000 distinct CDR3 sequences, around 4.5% of them singletons. This clonotype came up many times. What it binds is unknown. Study-wide results and caveats: TCR clonal expansion peaked in HTLV-1-associated myelopathy patients and was lowest in multiple sclerosis patients.

Healthy control participants comprised blood bank volunteers in Maryland, USA. The V segment lost 7 bases and the J segment 3 bases; nucleotides outside the gene matches: 11. Germline V gene lookup returns CDR1 MNHEY and CDR2 SVGAGI. The CDR3 consists of 15 residues. The chain employs TRBV6-5 and TRBJ2-7; the match to TRBD2 covers 8 bases. This clonotype originated in a man younger than 35 in good health. Sequencing was performed on PBMCs. CDR3 sequence (DNA): TGTGCCAGCAACAGACAGCGGGGGCCCTACTACGAGCAGTACTTC. This translates into CASNRQRGPYYEQYF.